This T cell receptor beta chain came from a study of cytomegalovirus exposure and HLA in healthy donors (dated by TCRdb to 2015 to 2018). Background for the entire study: In an earlier analysis of approximately 500 of the donors, 276 Gb of sequence data and some 120 million unique TCR beta sequences from about 179 million T cells were reported. About 300 gigabases of sequencing data and tens of millions of unique TCR sequences were included in an early release covering under 650 HLA-typed donors. Of the roughly 400 genotyped donors, roughly 85% fell in the genetic ancestry cluster associated with self-reported Caucasian donors. The study aimed to test whether signatures of past pathogen exposure could be identified by cataloging public T cell receptors. The T cell repertoires of under 700 subjects were profiled by immunosequencing and related to cytomegalovirus serostatus. Besides the first cohort of 500 to 700 subjects, a separate validation cohort made up of roughly 130 different subjects was used. To predict cytomegalovirus infection status, the study combined high-throughput TCR immunosequencing, statistical association of individual TCRs with disease status, and machine learning. A later analysis re-analyzed previously published TCR beta repertoires from roughly 630 donors and added high-resolution HLA genotyping to study TCR occurrence patterns. Rather than using new phenotypic data, the later analysis identified candidate immune exposures from TCR beta sequences and from how often those sequences occurred across donors. To decide whether each TCR beta V gene segment behaved as functional or pseudogenic, an earlier analysis of nearly 600 of the donors relied on high-throughput TCR beta sequencing. Donor age, sex, ethnicity and CMV serostatus were compiled alongside the repertoire data. A later genetic analysis took genome-wide SNP genotypes for about 65% of the 666 donors and used that subset as a discovery cohort. Every repertoire in the discovery cohort had been generated on one and the same sequencing platform. Both class I and class II loci were covered by HLA typing, at four-digit resolution. The number of typed donors differed by locus: roughly 620-640 for A, B, C, DRB1 and DQB1; approximately 520 for DQA1; some 590 for DPA1; and 450 to 480 for DPB1. Four to six DR-DQ haplotypes were handled as single units for association and clustering, since linkage in the cohort was strong. On average, over 200,000 unique TCR beta nucleotide sequences were sequenced per donor among fewer than 500 genotyped donors of the cohort, with approximately 18% of those sequences being non-productive. Study-wide findings and limitations: Because HLA typing was unavailable for some donors at each locus, only the typed subset was used in association tests. Because counts were too low, about 18 rarely observed V segments, including chromosome 9 orphons, were left out of the earlier analysis of a few hundred of the donors. When HLA alleles, especially DR and DQ, strongly co-occurred, TCR associations were difficult to assign to individual alleles. At a false discovery rate of 0.05, a later analysis linked about 16,000 TCR beta sequences to specific HLA alleles. According to a later genetic analysis, donors in an Asian-associated ancestry cluster had fewer N-insertions in productive TCRs than the approximately 700-donor mean. Three of the identified cytomegalovirus-associated TCR beta chains were confirmed in vitro to be specific for cytomegalovirus antigens. Presence/absence analyses assumed roughly uniform sequencing depth across donors, an assumption that may not hold. Some IMGT-functional V segments, including TRBV6-2 and TRBV6-3, could not be distinguished by the 87-base-pair reads and were therefore excluded. In the study, about 150 TCR beta chains were listed as associated with cytomegalovirus. A later analysis found that TCR association rates varied across HLA loci, with DRB1 alleles showing the most associated TCRs and HLA-C alleles the fewest. A group of highly shared sequence variants was considered likely to be a technical artifact of the sequencing pipeline. Only TCR beta chains were sequenced in this cohort, and the absence of alpha or paired-chain data limited detectable features. In a later analysis, most CMV-associated TCR beta chains were found to appear HLA-restricted, with HLA associations seemingly driven largely by CMV exposure. Cytomegalovirus status was reported to be diagnosed by the classifier with high specificity and sensitivity in both the original and validation cohorts. A further reported finding was that TCR beta sequences accurately predicted the HLA-A and HLA-B alleles for most subjects in the first cohort. Correlated functional status among segregating V segments might be attributable to linkage disequilibrium, but an unknown experimental factor could not be ruled out. Several of the top co-occurrence clusters appeared to be linked to parvovirus B19, influenza, CMV and Epstein-Barr virus, according to a later analysis. Most TCR sequences were observed very rarely across donors, whereas some public TCRs were present in many individuals. An association between a missense DCLRE1C variant and V-gene and J-gene trimming of TCR beta chains was found in a later genetic analysis and replicated in an independent cohort. An earlier analysis of approximately 600 of the donors showed that most TCR beta V segments appeared in productive rearrangements either about 87% or about 30% of the time, which broadly matched IMGT annotations. Compared with equally common non-associated chains, HLA-associated TCR beta chains in a later analysis were more clonally expanded and had lower generation probabilities. It was suggested by the authors that the approach could potentially be generalized to other disease states and immunological phenotypes. For the cohort, immune exposure information was limited to CMV serostatus.

To prepare the library, the immunoSEQ multiplex PCR assay was applied. For the multiplex PCR, a mixture combining 60 forward primers for TCR Vbeta segments and 13 reverse primers for TCR Jbeta segments was used. The CDR3 region of rearranged TCR beta genes was amplified from genomic DNA with a multiplex PCR assay. On the Illumina HiSeq System, the amplified TCR beta libraries were sequenced as 87-base-pair reads. The paper's processing steps were these. A later analysis tallied 70 million to 100 million unique TCR beta chains across the 600 to 700 repertoires, and some 10 million of those chains were shared by two or more donors. Raw reads were error-corrected and collapsed into unique sequences by a nearest-neighbor algorithm in which closely related sequences were merged to remove PCR and sequencing errors. V, D and J gene segments were assigned by aligning CDR3 sequences to IMGT reference sequences. For a sequence to be retained, at least a six-nucleotide match to both a V gene segment and a J gene segment was required. Rearrangements were called productive when the CDR3 lacked stop codons and stayed in frame with V and J; all others were non-productive. CDR3 was defined according to IMGT convention as the region running from the second conserved V-encoded cysteine to the conserved J-encoded phenylalanine. The earlier analysis of a few hundred of the donors excluded any sequence lacking an unambiguous match to a single V gene segment. In an earlier analysis of a few hundred of the donors, V segments were called functional above 56.7% productive rearrangements and were called segregating when the between-donor standard deviation exceeded 5%. A statistical classification framework was built for diagnosing cytomegalovirus status from the catalog of TCR beta chain sequences. In a later analysis, V and J genes were assigned by comparing TCR nucleotide sequences against IMGT/GENE-DB human TR gene sequences. The TCRdist pipeline was used in a later analysis to assign CDR3 sequences and most-parsimonious VDJ recombination scenarios. In a later analysis, every TCR beta chain was defined by the combination of its CDR3 amino acid sequence and its V-gene family, and reads without a unique V-gene family were dropped. To address suspected cross-contamination and a sequencing artifact, a later analysis removed a few hundred highly shared, low-generation-probability nucleotide sequences. For each public chain, a later analysis derived a clonal expansion index from normalized ranks of inferred template counts within each repertoire. In a later analysis, generation probabilities were computed using a VDJ recombination model fitted to out-of-frame rearrangements, and the results were checked against IGoR. In a later analysis, hypergeometric tests were used to score TCR-TCR, TCR-HLA and TCR-CMV co-occurrence, with a repertoire-size bias correction applied to TCR pairs. To estimate false discovery rates, a later analysis permuted the HLA or CMV assignments 20 times. In a later analysis, co-occurring TCRs were grouped using DBSCAN, and TCRdist sequence similarity was added for clustering within HLA-allele-positive subsets. For co-occurrence clustering, repertoires with fewer than 30,000 or more than 120,000 public chains were excluded, along with 5 or 6 repertoires with anomalous nucleotide sharing. The source is immuneACCESS, and TCRdb retained only in-frame sequences with V and J called. Part of the clones is not carried over; for the studies checked, unresolved V genes explain less than half of this, and the remainder is unexplained. V and J calls and clone size are those listed in that table; D and trimming were worked out from the DNA. The sample table shows around 130,000 clones, and approximately 8.7% are seen once. Of the sample, less than 7% falls within the top ten clones.

In regard to this clone: Its target antigen remains unknown. Base qualities are not provided; no much larger clone lies one nucleotide away.

In total, 630 or so healthy bone marrow donors made up the cohort. At the time of sampling, all cohort members were nominally healthy, though unrecorded immune exposures were likely present. The donor tested CMV seronegative and was one of the 352 seronegative cohort members. Each donor provided a peripheral blood sample, and peripheral blood mononuclear cells were used for TCR beta sequencing. Genomic DNA extraction from the blood cell samples was performed with the Qiagen DNeasy Blood Extraction Kit. There are 15 amino acids in the CDR3, from cysteine to phenylalanine inclusive. Only the CDR3 region is kept as DNA, spanning 45 bases read in frame from base 1. Taken from the germline V gene, the CDR1 and CDR2 loops are LGHNA and YNFKEQ. The V and J ends are trimmed by 1 base and 1 base, leaving 9 bases between them.

Sequencing input: PBMCs. The clonotype originates from a man aged 40-49 years in good health and CMV-seronegative. The chain is assembled from TRBV4-2 and TRBJ2-3; the D gene is possibly TRBD2, with 6 bases matching. The CDR3 region has the sequence CASSQGLDGTDTQYF. At the DNA level, the sequence is TGTGCCAGCAGCCAAGGACTAGACGGCACAGATACGCAGTATTTT.